What follows are 30 T cell receptor beta chains derived from one specimen sequenced in a study of blood T cell repertoires in COVID-19. Profiling relied on immunoSEQ multiplex PCR, and the TCRdb table lists in-frame clones only, not all of them. The repertoire holds about 170,000 clones, 84% seen once, with about 2.7% in the top ten. The sequencing sample was made of peripheral blood. The receptors were sampled from a human donor with acute or convalescent COVID-19. The donor label of this sample is uncertain.

This chain links TRBV5-1 with TRBJ2-2; the match to TRBD2 covers 9 bases. CDR3 length equals 16 residues. Trimming removed 0 bases from V and 4 bases from J; junction bases left unmatched: 4. Germline V CDR1 and CDR2: SGHRS, YFSETQ. CDR3 sequence reads: CASSLGQAGGTGELFF. The CDR3 nucleotides read TGCGCCAGCAGCTTGGGTCAAGCGGGGGGCACCGGGGAGCTGTTTTTT.

A note on this clone: One end of the junction is discordant with germline, which a read error may explain. The gene calls are TRBV7-7 and TRBJ2-1; TRBD2 agrees at 8 bases. Germline CDR1 reads SSHAT; CDR2 reads FNYEAQ (reference sequence). CDR3 length: 16 residues. CDR3: CASSLAGQRGYNEQFF. The DNA for the CDR3 is TGTGCTAGCAGCTTAGCGGGGCAGCGGGGCTACAATGAGCAGTTCTTC.

This clone showed up just once. The rearrangement uses TRBV3-1 (or the pseudogene TRBV3-2) and TRBJ1-6; 8 bases align to TRBD1. Germline assignment: CDR1 LGHDT and CDR2 YNNKEL (reference sequence). There are 16 residues in the CDR3. V was pared by 0 bases and J by 10 bases, with 8 bases of the junction left unmatched. CDR3 DNA: TGTGCCAGCAGCCAAGATAGTGGACAGGGTAGATCACCCCTCCACTTT. It is translated as CASSQDSGQGRSPLHF.

The chain carries TRBV28 and TRBJ1-5; 9 bases are a match to TRBD1. Per the germline V gene, CDR1 is MDHEN and CDR2 is SYDVKM. The CDR3 runs to 13 residues. Unmatched junction bases numbered 7, after V lost 6 bases and J lost 10 bases. The DNA for the CDR3 is TGTGCCAGCAGGGGGACAGGGACATACCCCCAGCATTTT. Its protein product is CASRGTGTYPQHF.

The V gene is TRBV21-1, the J gene TRBJ2-3; the table's TRBD2 call for D was not verified on the DNA. TRBV21-1 is shown as a pseudogene. The CDR3 runs 19 residues. This chain's CDR3 is CASSKAGNPGTSEEGTQYF. In nucleotides, the CDR3 is TGTGCCAGCAGCAAAGCGGGAAACCCCGGGACTAGTGAAGAGGGTACGCAGTATTTT.

This chain connects TRBV11-2 to TRBJ2-5, with 8 bases aligning to TRBD2. The J segment lost 4 bases and the V segment lost 5 bases, leaving 6 bases of the junction unmatched. The V gene's germline CDR1 is SGHAT and CDR2 FQNNGV. This CDR3 contains 14 residues. The CDR3 region has the DNA TGTGCCAGCAGCGCCCGGGGGGGCGGAGAGACCCAGTACTTC. As protein: CASSARGGGETQYF.

The chain employs TRBV5-1 and TRBJ1-1; weak D call: TRBD1 (5 bases). The V and J ends lost 0 bases and 10 bases respectively, with 19 bases between them. This CDR3 contains 15 residues. Germline V gene data show CDR1 as SGHRS and CDR2 as YFSETQ. The CDR3 is CASSLVDTTVGGAFF. In DNA form, the CDR3 reads TGCGCCAGCAGCTTGGTGGACACGACCGTTGGTGGAGCTTTCTTT.

The gene calls are TRBV19 and TRBJ2-1; 7 nucleotides agree with TRBD2. This CDR3 is 15 amino acids long. Germline V gene sequence: CDR1 LNHDA, CDR2 SQIVND (reference sequence). V lost 3 bases to trimming and J lost 9 bases; unmatched junction nucleotides: 11. The CDR3, as DNA: TGTGCCAGTAGTATGGGGGGAGGGCCACGGGTTGAGCAGTTCTTC. Translated: CASSMGGGPRVEQFF. The variable domain in full, with the rest retrieved from reference TRBV19 and TRBJ2-1, is DGGITQSPKYLFRKEGQNVTLSCEQNLNHDAMYWYRQDPGQGLRLIYYSQIVNDFQKGDIAEGYSVSREKKESFPLTVTSAQKNPTAFYLCASSMGGGPRVEQFFGPGTRLTVL.

This chain joins TRBV6-6 and TRBJ2-1; perhaps TRBD1 as D (5 bases). This CDR3 has 14 amino acids. From germline, CDR1 is MNHNY and CDR2 SVGAGI (reference sequence). With 2 bases removed from V and 6 bases from J, the gap between germline ends came to 11 bases. The CDR3 nucleotides are TGTGCCAGCAGTTACGGAGACAGTCCCAATGAGCAGTTCTTC. Amino acid sequence: CASSYGDSPNEQFF.

The chain has TRBV7-9 and TRBJ2-7, with TRBD2 matching 8 bases. CDR3 size: 15 residues. Germline V gene data show CDR1 as SEHNR and CDR2 as FQNEAQ (reference sequence). The V segment lost 3 bases and the J segment 8 bases; nucleotides outside the gene matches: 12. CDR3 DNA sequence: TGTGCCAGCAGCTTTCAGAGACTAGCGACTAATAAGCAGTACTTC. Translating gives CASSFQRLATNKQYF.

V usage is TRBV11-2 and J usage is TRBJ2-7, with D possibly TRBD2 on 5 matching bases. CDR3 length: 16 amino acids. The germline V gene encodes CDR1 SGHAT and CDR2 FQNNGV. Trimming took off 2 bases at V and 2 bases at J, with 16 bases between the two ends. The CDR3 loop reads CASSLSIATSTYEQYF. CDR3 bases: TGTGCCAGCAGCTTATCTATAGCGACTTCCACCTACGAGCAGTACTTC. The full variable domain, in which reference TRBV11-2 and TRBJ2-7 provide the parts outside the CDR3, is EAGVAQSPRYKIIEKRQSVAFWCNPISGHATLYWYQQILGQGPKLLIQFQNNGVVDDSQLPKDRFSAERLKGVDSTLKIQPAKLEDSAVYLCASSLSIATSTYEQYFGPGTRLTVT.

A few counts support this clone. The V gene is TRBV11-2, the J gene TRBJ2-7; D unresolved. Trimming cost V 0 bases and J 2 bases, with 14 bases left between them. The CDR3 spans 16 residues. Germline V CDR1 and CDR2: SGHAT, FQNNGV. This CDR3 is CASSLDRMGITYEQYF. The CDR3 nucleotides read TGTGCCAGCAGCTTAGATCGGATGGGCATTACCTACGAGCAGTACTTC.

The rearrangement uses TRBV3-1 (or the pseudogene TRBV3-2) and TRBJ2-7; TRBD2 aligns across 8 bases. The germline CDR1 and CDR2 sequences are LGHDT and YNNKEL (reference sequence). The length of the CDR3 is 15 residues. J gave up 7 bases and V 4 bases, and 12 bases lay outside the gene matches. CDR3 sequence: CASSLRGTRLVEQYF. The CDR3 DNA follows: TGTGCCAGCAGCCTACGAGGGACTAGACTAGTTGAGCAGTACTTC.

The V and J genes are TRBV4-1 and TRBJ1-3; 8 bases map to TRBD1. Germline V gene data show CDR1 as MGHRA and CDR2 as YSYEKL. V lost 1 base, J lost 3 bases, and 5 bases stayed unmatched. CDR3 length: 16 residues. The CDR3 loop reads CASSQVQGAGGNTIYF. CDR3 nucleotide sequence: TGCGCCAGCAGCCAAGTCCAGGGGGCGGGTGGAAACACCATATATTTT.

Here the CDR3 DNA reads TGTGCCAGCAGAGGACCGGGACAGTTACACACTGAAGCTTTCTTT. It codes for CASRGPGQLHTEAFF. This chain uses TRBV27 with TRBJ1-1, with 7 bases matching TRBD1. The CDR3 is 15 amino acids. Germline assignment: CDR1 MNHEY and CDR2 SMNVEV (reference sequence). The junction had 10 bases not matched to a gene; V was cut back by 6 bases and J by 3 bases.

The genes are TRBV5-1 and TRBJ1-1; the match to TRBD1 covers 10 bases. CDR1 is SGHRS and CDR2 is YFSETQ in the germline V gene. The V and J ends lost 0 bases and 6 bases, in that order; junction bases with no gene match: 5. The CDR3 length is 15 residues. CDR3 DNA sequence: TGCGCCAGCAGCTTGGAAGGGGACAGGGGAGCTGAAGCTTTCTTT. Its translation is CASSLEGDRGAEAFF.

This clone appeared once. This chain links TRBV7-3 with TRBJ2-1, with a weak D call TRBD1 (6 bases). The V gene lost 4 bases and the J gene lost 4 bases, with 26 bases spanning the gap. The CDR3 runs 19 residues. Germline CDR1 and CDR2: SGHTA and FQGTGA. In nucleotides, the CDR3 is TGTGCCAGCAGCTCGAAGGTGACAGGCGGTGACGGACTTTACAATGAGCAGTTCTTC. Protein product: CASSSKVTGGDGLYNEQFF.

This rearrangement joins TRBV5-4 to TRBJ1-2; D unresolved. Trimming left V 1 base short and J 4 bases short, with 17 bases between. Germline V gives CDR1 SGHNT, CDR2 YYREEE (reference sequence). There are 16 residues in the CDR3. In DNA form, the CDR3 reads TGTGCCAGCAGCTTGCTGGGCCTACGGAAAGGCTATGGCTACACCTTC. The encoded protein is CASSLLGLRKGYGYTF.

This clone turned up a few times. The chain employs TRBV2 and TRBJ1-2; 7 nucleotides line up with TRBD1. There are 13 residues in the CDR3. Germline assignment: CDR1 SNHLY and CDR2 FYNNEI. V lost 9 bases and J lost 3; bases outside the gene matches: 7. CDR3 sequence: CASPPTGDYGYTF. DNA of the CDR3: TGTGCCAGTCCGCCTACAGGGGACTATGGCTACACCTTC.

The chain recombines TRBV18 with TRBJ1-2, with D possibly matching TRBD1 (6 bases). CDR3 size: 13 residues. Deletions cut 1 base from V and 8 bases from J, with 11 bases between. Per the germline V gene, CDR1 is KGHSH and CDR2 is LQKENI. DNA for the CDR3: TGTGCCAGCTCACCACTGGCAGGGGACGGCTACACCTTC. It yields the protein CASSPLAGDGYTF.

This clone was observed once. The chain recombines TRBV6-5 with TRBJ1-1; 10 bases line up with TRBD1. This CDR3 comprises 14 residues. V dropped 4 bases and J dropped 5; count of bases not matched to a gene: 4. Looked up from germline, CDR1 is MNHEY and CDR2 is SVGAGI. In DNA form, the CDR3 reads TGTGCCAGCAGTTCGGACAGGGGGGGAACTGAAGCTTTCTTT. Translated, it gives CASSSDRGGTEAFF.

V is TRBV15 and J is TRBJ1-6; the match to TRBD1 covers 11 bases. Germline loops: CDR1 LNHNV, CDR2 YYDKDF (reference sequence). The CDR3 contains 16 residues. V lost 1 base and J lost 12; bases outside the gene matches: 8. The CDR3, as DNA: TGTGCCACCAGCAGAGCCCGAGGACAGGGGGCCCAACCCCTCCACTTT. Its protein is CATSRARGQGAQPLHF.

The rearrangement uses TRBV2 and TRBJ2-7, with D possibly matching TRBD1 (6 bases). Trimming left V 5 bases short and J 0 bases short, with 11 bases between. The length of the CDR3 is 14 residues. CDR1 and CDR2 from the germline V gene are SNHLY and FYNNEI. The DNA for the CDR3 is TGTGCCAGCAGTTTCGGACAGTACTCCTACGAGCAGTACTTC. Its translation is CASSFGQYSYEQYF.

This sequence joins TRBV30 and TRBJ1-4; D unresolved. The V gene's germline CDR1 is GTSNPN and CDR2 SVGIG (reference sequence). CDR3 length: 14 residues. Trimming cost V 3 bases and J 2 bases, with 10 bases left between them. CDR3 residues: CAWSLMGTNEKLFF. The CDR3 nucleotides read TGTGCCTGGAGCTTAATGGGCACTAATGAAAAACTGTTTTTT.

This sequence joins TRBV30 and TRBJ2-2, with D tentatively TRBD2 (5 bases). Looked up from germline, CDR1 is GTSNPN and CDR2 is SVGIG (reference sequence). Between the trimmed V and J ends, which lost 0 bases and 4 bases, there was a span of 9 bases. The CDR3 is 14 amino acids. CDR3 in amino acids: CAWSVPGSTGELFF. CDR3 DNA sequence: TGTGCCTGGAGTGTACCGGGGAGCACCGGGGAGCTGTTTTTT.

The chain combines TRBV2 with TRBJ2-5; tentatively, D is TRBD1 (5 bases). Germline V CDR1 and CDR2: SNHLY, FYNNEI. The V end was cut by 8 bases, the J end by 3 bases, with 7 bases between. The CDR3 consists of 11 residues. CDR3 loop: CASETEETQYF. In DNA form, the CDR3 reads TGTGCCAGCGAGACAGAAGAGACCCAGTACTTC.

The chain is built from TRBV4-2 and TRBJ2-5, with 10 bases matching TRBD2. The CDR3 extends over 18 amino acids. Germline trimming cut 4 bases from V and 1 base from J; bases unmatched to any gene: 12. Germline lookup yields CDR1 LGHNA and CDR2 YNFKEQ. The CDR3 here is CASSPEGKRGGGQETQYF. DNA for the CDR3: TGTGCCAGCAGCCCGGAGGGCAAGCGGGGGGGCGGCCAAGAGACCCAGTACTTC.

This clone appeared once. This chain joins TRBV7-3 and TRBJ2-3, with D possibly matching TRBD2 (6 bases). Germline V lookup: CDR1 SGHTA, CDR2 FQGTGA. The germline V and J ends were trimmed by 4 bases and 5 bases, with 19 bases remaining between them. The CDR3 contains 16 residues. The CDR3 loop is CASSSSIREFGDTQYF. CDR3 bases: TGTGCCAGCAGCTCCAGTATCCGGGAGTTCGGAGATACGCAGTATTTT.

This clone was seen a few times. The chain employs TRBV6-1 and TRBJ1-2, with 8 bases matching TRBD1. CDR1 MNHNS and CDR2 SASEGT come from the germline V gene. This CDR3 has 13 amino acids. The trim removed 2 bases at V and 8 bases at J, leaving 4 bases unmatched. This chain's CDR3 is CASSERQGLGYTF. For the CDR3, the DNA is TGTGCCAGCAGTGAACGACAGGGGTTAGGCTACACCTTC.

The chain links TRBV3-1 (or the pseudogene TRBV3-2) to TRBJ2-1; TRBD2 agrees at 12 bases. The CDR3 sequence is 15 residues long. Germline values: CDR1 LGHDT, CDR2 YNNKEL (reference sequence). V was pared by 4 bases and J by 9 bases, with 7 bases of the junction left unmatched. The CDR3, as DNA: TGTGCCAGCAGCCCATCTAGCGGGAGGGCGGTTGAGCAGTTCTTC. It yields the protein CASSPSSGRAVEQFF.